The 22 T cell receptor beta chains below all came from one sample that was sequenced in a study of shared T cell receptors in the human thymus. Data came from immunoSEQ multiplex PCR; TCRdb stores just in-frame clones and leaves some out. This table holds hundreds of thousands of clones, 78% found once. The same sample was also used in a study of human thymus T cells.

Sequenced: thymocytes. These receptor sequences come from a boy younger than two with a congenital heart defect.

The count of this clone is one. The CDR3 here is CASSHPSLVPRRNEQFF. The CDR3, as DNA: TGTGCCAGCAGCCACCCTTCACTAGTTCCCCGACGCAATGAGCAGTTCTTC. V and J are TRBV11-3 and TRBJ2-1; weak D call: TRBD2 (5 bases). V was shortened by 5 bases and J by 6 bases, with 23 bases between the two germline ends. Germline loops: CDR1 SGHNT, CDR2 YENEEA. This CDR3 contains 17 residues.

This clone has a single count. CDR3 amino acids: CASSLSGNTEAFF. Written as DNA, the CDR3 is TGCGCCAGCAGCCTTTCAGGGAACACTGAAGCTTTCTTT. This rearrangement joins TRBV4-1 to TRBJ1-1; D unresolved. Germline-derived CDR1 and CDR2 are MGHRA and YSYEKL. V shed 4 bases and J shed 1 base, with 7 bases lying between them. CDR3 size: 13 residues.

The gene calls are TRBV5-6 and TRBJ2-5; 8 bases agree with TRBD2. The J call may be wrong; the DNA end is better matched by TRBJ2-7. The CDR3 runs to 14 residues. Germline-derived CDR1 and CDR2 are SGHDT and YYEEEE. This CDR3 is CASSPTSGSYEQYF. CDR3 in DNA: TGTGCCAGCAGCCCCACTAGCGGCTCCTACGAGCAGTACTTC.

The rearrangement joins TRBV4-3 to TRBJ2-7; TRBD2 agrees at 7 bases. This CDR3 is built from 17 residues. Germline values: CDR1 LGHNA, CDR2 YSLEER. After removal of 0 bases from V and 0 bases from J, the junction contained 8 bases not matched to a gene. CDR3 nucleotides: TGCGCCAGCAGCCAAGATAGGTGGGAGGGCCTCTCCTACGAGCAGTACTTC. Its translation: CASSQDRWEGLSYEQYF.

This clone was detected only once. The genes are TRBV4-3 and TRBJ2-7; 8 nucleotides align to TRBD2. The trim removed 1 base at V and 3 bases at J, leaving 11 bases unmatched. This CDR3 has 17 residues. Per germline, CDR1 LGHNA and CDR2 YSLEER. CDR3 region: CASSQVSSGPGHYEQYF. The CDR3 DNA sequence: TGCGCCAGCAGCCAAGTCTCTAGCGGGCCGGGGCACTACGAGCAGTACTTC.

The V gene is TRBV19, the J gene TRBJ2-5; 7 nucleotides agree with TRBD1. The CDR3 loop spans 15 amino acids. V shed 4 bases and J 2 bases; nucleotides not matched to a gene: 7. Germline-derived CDR1 and CDR2 are LNHDA and SQIVND (reference sequence). CDR3 nucleotide sequence: TGTGCCAGTAGTAGAGACCGGACAGGACAAGAGACCCAGTACTTC. Encoded protein: CASSRDRTGQETQYF.

The rearrangement uses TRBV6-1 and TRBJ1-4; D gene uncertain. The germline gives CDR1 MNHNS, CDR2 SASEGT. Trimming shortened V by 1 base and J by 3 bases, and 12 bases separated the two germline ends. This CDR3 spans 16 amino acids. CDR3 residues: CASSEGAPTANEKLFF. The CDR3 DNA follows: TGTGCCAGCAGTGAAGGGGCCCCCACGGCTAATGAAAAACTGTTTTTT.

The chain uses TRBV10-2 and TRBJ1-2; TRBD1 is a possible D gene (5 bases). The length of the CDR3 is 14 residues. Germline V CDR1 and CDR2: WSHSY, SAAADI. Trimming took 3 bases from V and 1 from J, leaving 9 bases between them. CDR3 residues: CASSDRAINYGYTF. The CDR3 DNA reads as TGCGCCAGCAGTGACAGGGCCATTAACTATGGCTACACCTTC.

The chain has TRBV15 and TRBJ2-7; 7 nucleotides agree with TRBD2. The CDR3 is made up of 16 amino acids. V was pared by 0 bases and J by 0 bases, with 5 bases of the junction left unmatched. Germline V gives CDR1 LNHNV, CDR2 YYDKDF (reference sequence). For the CDR3, the DNA is TGTGCCACCAGCAGAGATGGAACTAGCGTCTCCTACGAGCAGTACTTC. As protein: CATSRDGTSVSYEQYF.

This clone was seen more than once but under ten times. Other DNA sequences in this specimen translate into the identical CDR3. The J gene is TRBJ1-2, the V gene TRBV19; 8 bases map to TRBD1. The CDR3 runs to 14 residues. With V trimmed by 7 bases and J by 4 bases, 8 bases remained unmatched. The germline gives CDR1 LNHDA, CDR2 SQIVND (reference sequence). The CDR3 loop is CASTRGQGVYGYTF. The CDR3 DNA reads as TGTGCCAGTACACGCGGACAGGGTGTCTATGGCTACACCTTC. Looking up the rest from reference TRBV19 and TRBJ1-2 gives the full variable domain: DGGITQSPKYLFRKEGQNVTLSCEQNLNHDAMYWYRQDPGQGLRLIYYSQIVNDFQKGDIAEGYSVSREKKESFPLTVTSAQKNPTAFYLCASTRGQGVYGYTFGSGTRLTVV.

The rearrangement links TRBV11-3 to TRBJ2-1; 9 nucleotides line up with TRBD2. CDR3 size: 17 residues. The V gene's germline CDR1 is SGHNT and CDR2 YENEEA. V was clipped by 5 bases and J by 5 bases; unmatched bases: 13. The CDR3 loop is CASSPRGGSPSDNEQFF. The CDR3 bases are TGTGCCAGCAGCCCGCGGGGGGGCTCTCCGAGTGACAATGAGCAGTTCTTC.

The chain carries TRBV4-3 and TRBJ2-2; the match to TRBD2 covers 9 bases. CDR3 length: 19 amino acids. Germline V gene sequence: CDR1 LGHNA, CDR2 YSLEER. The V segment lost 0 bases and the J segment 7 bases; nucleotides outside the gene matches: 15. The CDR3 region has the DNA TGCGCCAGCAGCCAAGATGGTCCCAGGGTAGCGGGAGAGGGCGGGGAGCTGTTTTTT. This codes for CASSQDGPRVAGEGGELFF.

The chain recombines TRBV7-2 with TRBJ2-3; TRBD1 might be the D (5 bases). From germline, CDR1 is SGHTA and CDR2 FQGNSA. Trimming stripped 6 bases from V and 0 bases from J, with 10 bases between. This CDR3 spans 14 amino acids. Here the CDR3 DNA reads TGTGCCAGCAGAAGGGGCACTAGCACAGATACGCAGTATTTT. This gives the protein CASRRGTSTDTQYF.

In DNA form, the CDR3 reads TGTGCCAGCAGTGAAGGTCGCAGGGCAAGTAGGCAGCCCCAGCATTTT. This sequence encodes CASSEGRRASRQPQHF. The chain links TRBV6-1 to TRBJ1-5; perhaps TRBD1 as D (5 bases). V shed 1 base and J shed 7 bases, with 17 bases lying between them. This CDR3 region has 16 residues. CDR1 MNHNS and CDR2 SASEGT come from the germline V gene.

The V and J genes are TRBV19 and TRBJ2-7; possibly TRBD1 for D (6 bases). The ends were cut back, 5 bases at V and 3 bases at J, with 14 bases in the middle. Looked up from germline, CDR1 is LNHDA and CDR2 is SQIVND (reference sequence). This CDR3 is built from 14 residues. The CDR3 DNA reads TGTGCCAGTAGTCCCAGAGCAGGGGACTACGAGCAGTACTTC. It specifies CASSPRAGDYEQYF.

V is TRBV5-1 and J is TRBJ1-4; a weak D match, TRBD1 (6 bases). This CDR3 is built from 16 residues. CDR1 is SGHRS and CDR2 is YFSETQ in the germline V gene. V was trimmed by 0 bases and J by 7 bases, leaving 16 bases between them. This chain's CDR3 is CASSLEGQMRGEKLFF. DNA of the CDR3: TGCGCCAGCAGCTTGGAAGGACAGATGAGGGGTGAAAAACTGTTTTTT.

This chain links TRBV5-6 with TRBJ2-4, with D possibly TRBD1 on 5 matching bases. Germline V gives CDR1 SGHDT, CDR2 YYEEEE. V shed 0 bases and J shed 1 base, with 5 bases lying between them. The CDR3 is made up of 14 amino acids. CDR3 sequence (DNA): TGTGCCAGCAGCTTGGCAGGGGCCAAAAACATTCAGTACTTC. This sequence encodes CASSLAGAKNIQYF.

This chain joins TRBV7-2 and TRBJ2-7, with 8 bases matching TRBD1. Trimming removed 5 bases from V and 4 bases from J; junction bases left unmatched: 13. Looked up from germline, CDR1 is SGHTA and CDR2 is FQGNSA. The CDR3 is 16 amino acids. For the CDR3, the DNA is TGTGCCAGCAGCCGGCGGGCTGGAACAGGGGGGTACGAGCAGTACTTC. It translates to CASSRRAGTGGYEQYF.

Notes on this clone: Other DNA sequences of this sample code for an identical CDR3. V usage is TRBV5-1 and J usage is TRBJ2-5; TRBD2 might be the D (6 bases). CDR1 SGHRS and CDR2 YFSETQ come from the germline V gene. The CDR3 runs 14 residues. V was cut by 0 bases and J by 5 bases, with 11 bases left in between. The CDR3: CASSLEGGRETQYF. The DNA of the CDR3 is TGCGCCAGCAGCTTGGAGGGAGGTCGGGAGACCCAGTACTTC.

The chain uses TRBV30 and TRBJ2-2, with TRBD1 identical over 7 bases. The V gene's germline CDR1 is GTSNPN and CDR2 SVGIG (reference sequence). The junction had 10 bases not matched to a gene; V was cut back by 5 bases and J by 7 bases. The CDR3 runs 14 residues. The CDR3 reads CAWHPGQLVGELFF. The CDR3 nucleotides are TGTGCCTGGCATCCGGGACAGCTTGTCGGGGAGCTGTTTTTT. Combining the CDR3 with reference TRBV30 and TRBJ2-2 gives the whole variable domain SQTIHQWPATLVQPVGSPLSLECTVEGTSNPNLYWYRQAAGRGLQLLFYSVGIGQISSEVPQNLSASRPQDRQFILSSKKLLLSDSGFYLCAWHPGQLVGELFFGEGSRLTVL.

V and J are TRBV14 and TRBJ2-7, with 10 positions matching TRBD1. With V trimmed by 6 bases and J by 7 bases, 6 bases remained unmatched. The CDR3 has 13 amino acids. Germline-derived CDR1 and CDR2 are SGHDN and FVKESK. This CDR3 is CASRPDRGREQYF. The CDR3 nucleotides read TGTGCCAGCAGACCTGACAGGGGGCGAGAGCAGTACTTC.

This clone was counted a few times. The V call is TRBV4-3, the J call TRBJ1-2, with a tentative D call TRBD1 (5 bases). V lost 0 bases and J lost 6, with 14 bases in between. The CDR3 runs 15 residues. The germline gives CDR1 LGHNA, CDR2 YSLEER. In DNA, the CDR3 is TGCGCCAGCAGCCAAGACCCCAGGGTCAAGGATGGCTACACCTTC. This encodes CASSQDPRVKDGYTF.